What follows describes a single T cell receptor beta chain. Amplification of the TCR beta CDR3 regions used RNA transcripts (as template). The first round was an RT-PCR with HTBI primers, and the second round was a multiplex PCR. TCRdb used MiXCR to reprocess the multiplex PCR reads, holding one entry per CDR3 protein. The sample carries about 740,000 distinct CDR3 sequences, roughly 41% recorded once. This specimen belongs to a study of Graves' ophthalmopathy and Graves' hyperthyroidism. Where ophthalmopathy was present, donors had moderate-to-severe activity, CAS ≥3, NOSPECS ≥4 and duration under 3 months. The study excluded patients with other autoimmune diseases, uncontrolled infections, pregnancy or lactation. PBMCs originated in about 10 ml of fresh peripheral blood. Per the germline V gene, CDR1 is SQVTM and CDR2 is ANQGSEA. V was pared by 4 bases and J by 7 bases, with 11 bases between. The CDR3 covers 13 residues.

The sequenced sample consisted of peripheral blood. The chain combines TRBV29-1 with TRBJ2-6; the D is unclear. The TCR sequence derives from an adult man with Graves' ophthalmopathy. The CDR3 is CSVGVGGANVLTF. Here the CDR3 DNA reads TGCAGCGTTGGGGTCGGCGGAGCCAACGTCCTGACTTTC.